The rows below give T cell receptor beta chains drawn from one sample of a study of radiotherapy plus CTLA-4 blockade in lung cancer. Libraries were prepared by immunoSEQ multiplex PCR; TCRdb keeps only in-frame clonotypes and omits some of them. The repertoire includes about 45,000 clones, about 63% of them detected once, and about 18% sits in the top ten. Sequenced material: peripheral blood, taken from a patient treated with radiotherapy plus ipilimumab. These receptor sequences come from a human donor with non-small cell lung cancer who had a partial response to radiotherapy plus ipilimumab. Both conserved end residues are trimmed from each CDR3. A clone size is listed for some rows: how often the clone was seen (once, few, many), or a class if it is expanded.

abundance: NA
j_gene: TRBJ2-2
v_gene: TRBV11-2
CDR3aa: ASSLGRTGAGELF

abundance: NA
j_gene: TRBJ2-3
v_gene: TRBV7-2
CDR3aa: ASSWRQGPRDTQY

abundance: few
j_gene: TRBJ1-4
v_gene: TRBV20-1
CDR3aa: SARAEKLF

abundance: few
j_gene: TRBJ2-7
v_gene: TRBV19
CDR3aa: ASSISPTSSEQY

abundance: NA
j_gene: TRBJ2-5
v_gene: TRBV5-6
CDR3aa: ASSLQRQEGTQY

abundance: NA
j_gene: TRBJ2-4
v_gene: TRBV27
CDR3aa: ASSLTLQREKH

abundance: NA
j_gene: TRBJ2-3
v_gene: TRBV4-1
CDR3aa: ASSRTSADTQY

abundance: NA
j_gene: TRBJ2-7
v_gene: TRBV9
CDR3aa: ASSARTGGSYEQY

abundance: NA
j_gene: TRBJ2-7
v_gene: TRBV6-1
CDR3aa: ASGVTGANTQY

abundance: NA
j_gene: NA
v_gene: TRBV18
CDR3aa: ASSARGSLDEQY

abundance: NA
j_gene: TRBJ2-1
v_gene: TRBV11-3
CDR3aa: ASSFLSDTSGSNEQF

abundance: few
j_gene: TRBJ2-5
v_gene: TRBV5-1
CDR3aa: ASSLVAAQETQY

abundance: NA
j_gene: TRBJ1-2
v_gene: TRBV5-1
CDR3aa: ASSPQGANSGYT

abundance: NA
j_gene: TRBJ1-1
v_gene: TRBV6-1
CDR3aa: ASSSGGQAF

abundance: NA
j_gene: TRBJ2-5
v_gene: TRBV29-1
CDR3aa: SVVLDLETQY

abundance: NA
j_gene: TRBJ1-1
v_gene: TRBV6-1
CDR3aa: ASSNGRRITEAF

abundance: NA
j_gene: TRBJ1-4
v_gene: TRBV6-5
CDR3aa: ASSSSRGGKLF

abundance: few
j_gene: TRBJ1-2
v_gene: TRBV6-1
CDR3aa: ASSAGQVYGYT

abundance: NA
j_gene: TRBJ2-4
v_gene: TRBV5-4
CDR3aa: ASSPMGGRNIQY

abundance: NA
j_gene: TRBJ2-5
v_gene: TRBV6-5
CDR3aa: ASRSTSGRSETQY

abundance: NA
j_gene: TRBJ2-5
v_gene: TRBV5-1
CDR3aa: ASSLTRGAGETQY

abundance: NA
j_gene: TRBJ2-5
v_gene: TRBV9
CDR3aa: ASSRGTGGAGETQY

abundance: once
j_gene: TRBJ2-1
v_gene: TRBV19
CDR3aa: ASRDYLDEQF

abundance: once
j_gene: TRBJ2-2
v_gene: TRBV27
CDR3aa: ASSLKAGVTGELF

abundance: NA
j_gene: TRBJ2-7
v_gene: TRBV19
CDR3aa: ASSIMVDNSYEQY

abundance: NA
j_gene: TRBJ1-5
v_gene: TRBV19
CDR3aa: ASSIDRSSLSSQH

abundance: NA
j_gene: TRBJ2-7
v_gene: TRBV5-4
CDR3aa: ASSPEGTGTYEQY

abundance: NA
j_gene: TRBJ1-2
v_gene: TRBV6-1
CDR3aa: ASSEVEWYGYT

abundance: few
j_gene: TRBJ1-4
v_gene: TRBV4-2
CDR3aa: ASSQDQTGKIEKLF

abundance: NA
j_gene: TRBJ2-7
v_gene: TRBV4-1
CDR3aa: ASSLGSGYEQY

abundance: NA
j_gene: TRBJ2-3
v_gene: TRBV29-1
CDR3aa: SVEGGSGRGTDTQY

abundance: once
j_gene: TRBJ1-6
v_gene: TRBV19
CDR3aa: ASGTGQIRSPLH

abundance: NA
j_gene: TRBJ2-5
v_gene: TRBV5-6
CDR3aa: ASSFYRNQETQY

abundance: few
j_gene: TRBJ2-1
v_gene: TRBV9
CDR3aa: ASSVEGTGGSGEQF

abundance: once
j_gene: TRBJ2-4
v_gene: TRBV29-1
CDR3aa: SVPGTSLNIQY

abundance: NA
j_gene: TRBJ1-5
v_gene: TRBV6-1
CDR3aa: ASSEDRGEYQPQH

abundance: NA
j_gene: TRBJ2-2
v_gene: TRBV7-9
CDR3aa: ASSYILRDTGELF

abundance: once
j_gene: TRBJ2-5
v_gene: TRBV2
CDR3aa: ASSSGTGEETQY

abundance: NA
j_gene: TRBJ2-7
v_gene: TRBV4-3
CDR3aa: ASSQGAGTQGGKQY

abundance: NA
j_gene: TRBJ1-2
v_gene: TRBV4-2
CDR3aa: ASSQKFRDRGLVGYT

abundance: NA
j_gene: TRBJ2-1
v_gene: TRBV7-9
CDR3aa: ASSFAGGATEQF